The present entry profiles one T cell receptor (beta chain) with its context. Antigen unknown. RNA amounts of roughly 0.45 to 1 ug underwent reverse transcription with random hexamers. Amplification of TCR beta CDR3 was carried out by immunoSEQ multiplex PCR, which covered 54 Vbeta and 13 Jbeta segments. Each CDR3 protein is one row after TCRdb ran MiXCR on the immunoSEQ multiplex PCR reads. Of some 190,000 distinct CDR3 sequences detected, about 95% appear once; the ten largest clones hold roughly 0.1%. The authors carried out high-throughput sequencing of TCR beta. They applied it to CD8+ and CD4+ T cells obtained from blood. Isolation of CD8+ and CD4+ T cells was performed negatively, whereas enrichment of TEMRA cells was done by FACS. These data come from a study of CD8 T cells in Susac syndrome. Notes on the study in general: The study admitted that it had a relatively small number of individuals in its TCR sequencing and HLA analysis.

CDR1 is LNHDA, CDR2 SQIVND, per germline (reference sequence). V dropped 6 bases and J dropped 3 bases, with 8 bases sitting between them. The CDR3 extends over 12 amino acids. Sequencing input: CD4+ T cells from PBMCs. The TCR was taken from a human donor in good health. J is TRBJ1-1 and V is TRBV19; maybe TRBD1 (5 bases). The CDR3 nucleotides read TGTGCCAGTAGGGGGCCGGACACTGAAGCTTTCTTT. Protein sequence: CASRGPDTEAFF.